The entry below describes one TCR beta chain. This record belongs to a study of control samples from healthy donors and cancer patients. Libraries were prepared by immunoSEQ multiplex PCR; TCRdb keeps only in-frame clonotypes and omits some of them. The sample includes approximately 190,000 clones, 90% to 95% of them seen just once. Trimming left V 4 bases short and J 2 bases short, with 6 bases between. CDR1 is SNHLY, CDR2 FYNNEI, per germline. This CDR3 is 13 amino acids long. Sequenced input: blood. The genes are TRBV2 and TRBJ1-5, with D perhaps matching TRBD1 (6 bases). The origin of this receptor is a man aged 25 to 40 in good health. The CDR3 protein is CASSGQGNQPQHF. The CDR3 DNA reads TGTGCCAGCAGTGGACAGGGCAATCAGCCCCAGCATTTT.